These 13 T cell receptor beta chains share one sample of origin, sequenced in a study of early T cells in non-severe SARS-CoV-2 infection. A single record per CDR3 protein comes from TCRdb applying MiXCR to the 5' RACE reads. This sample carries about 48,000 distinct CDR3 sequences, around 5.6% of them seen once, and the ten largest clones take about 4.3%. The sample was whole blood. All receptors come from an adult who was a healthcare worker with PCR-confirmed SARS-CoV-2 infection or an uninfected control (not recorded which).

This clonotype was seen many times. The genes are TRBV6-5 and TRBJ1-1; D gene unclear. This CDR3 has 14 residues. V was clipped by 8 bases and J by 5 bases, with 18 bases between them. From germline, CDR1 is MNHEY and CDR2 SVGAGI. The CDR3 reads CASRKSLSGTEAFF. The CDR3, as DNA: TGTGCCAGCCGGAAGTCCCTCAGCGGGACTGAAGCTTTCTTT.

Ten or more counts support this clonotype. V gene TRBV11-1 combines with J gene TRBJ2-1, with D uncertain. The CDR3 is 13 residues long. Trimming removed 5 bases at V and 1 base at J, with 6 bases between. CDR1 SGHAT and CDR2 FQDESV come from the germline V gene (reference sequence). In DNA form, the CDR3 reads TGTGCCAGCAGCCCACAATCCTACAATGAGCAGTTCTTC. This sequence encodes CASSPQSYNEQFF.

This chain joins TRBV6-5 and TRBJ2-7; D is possibly TRBD1 (5 bases). V gave up 2 bases and J gave up 5 bases, with 16 bases separating them. Germline CDR1 and CDR2: MNHEY and SVGAGI. CDR3 length: 15 amino acids. As DNA, the CDR3 is TGTGCCAGCAGTTACGGTGGGGCAGCCCCTGACGAGCAGTACTTC. Translation: CASSYGGAAPDEQYF.

This clonotype was observed many times. V usage is TRBV2 and J usage is TRBJ2-1; 10 bases are shared with TRBD2. In germline, CDR1 is SNHLY, CDR2 FYNNEI. The CDR3 spans 14 residues. The ends lost 10 bases at V and 10 bases at J; junction bases unmatched: 13. The chain's CDR3 is CAKKPSGSEGEQFF. The CDR3, as DNA: TGTGCCAAGAAGCCTAGCGGGAGTGAGGGGGAGCAGTTCTTC.

This clonotype was picked up a small number of times. The chain is built from TRBV13 and TRBJ1-3; the D is unclear. V gave up 3 bases and J gave up 0 bases, with 3 bases separating them. There are 13 residues in the CDR3. Germline V gives CDR1 PRHDT, CDR2 FYEKMQ (reference sequence). The CDR3: CASSFLSGNTIYF. The CDR3 DNA reads TGTGCCAGCAGCTTCCTCTCTGGAAACACCATATATTTT. The full variable domain, rest sourced from reference TRBV13 and TRBJ1-3, is AAGVIQSPRHLIKEKRETATLKCYPIPRHDTVYWYQQGPGQDPQFLISFYEKMQSDKGSIPDRFSAQQFSDYHSELNMSSLELGDSALYFCASSFLSGNTIYFGEGSWLTVV.

This clonotype was detected only a few times. The chain recombines TRBV28 with TRBJ1-1, with D unclear. Germline CDR1 MDHEN, CDR2 SYDVKM. Between the trimmed V and J ends, which lost 6 bases and 4 bases, there was a span of 9 bases. This CDR3 has 12 residues. The CDR3 reads CASSTSGTEAFF. As DNA, the CDR3 is TGTGCCAGCAGCACCTCAGGCACTGAAGCTTTCTTT.

Ten or more counts support this clonotype. The chain uses TRBV2 and TRBJ2-1, with 7 bases matching TRBD2. The V and J ends lost 11 bases and 8 bases, in that order; junction bases with no gene match: 9. CDR1 is SNHLY, CDR2 FYNNEI, per germline. This CDR3 region has 12 residues. CDR3 nucleotides: TGTGCCGGAAGGACTAGTACCTATGAGCAGTTCTTC. Protein product: CAGRTSTYEQFF.

The chain links TRBV15 to TRBJ2-5; TRBD1 aligns across 7 bases. The CDR3 has 14 amino acids. Trimming took 3 bases from V and 5 from J; bases not matched to a gene: 6. The germline V gene encodes CDR1 LNHNV and CDR2 YYDKDF (reference sequence). The DNA for the CDR3 is TGTGCCACCAGCAGCCCAGGGGGATTGGAGACCCAGTACTTC. It yields the protein CATSSPGGLETQYF.

This clonotype has a count of ten or more. The chain uses TRBV24-1 and TRBJ1-3; D gene uncertain. CDR3 length: 12 amino acids. Germline loops: CDR1 KGHDR, CDR2 SFDVKD. Trimming cost V 9 bases and J 1 base, with 6 bases left between them. The CDR3 DNA sequence: TGTGCCACCTCCCCTTCTGGAAACACCATATATTTT. Residues: CATSPSGNTIYF.

This clonotype was counted at least ten times. The chain employs TRBV4-3 and TRBJ1-5, with 8 bases fitting TRBD1. CDR3 size: 15 residues. J lost 7 bases, V lost 4 bases, and 9 bases had no gene match. Germline CDR1 LGHNA, CDR2 YSLEER. The CDR3 reads CASSPSGGQGQPQHF. The CDR3 coding sequence is TGCGCCAGCAGCCCCAGCGGAGGACAGGGACAGCCCCAGCATTTT.

This clonotype was seen repeatedly, ten times or more. V is TRBV12-5 and J is TRBJ2-1; the match to TRBD1 covers 10 bases. This CDR3 comprises 14 residues. Germline CDR1 and CDR2: LGHNT and FRNRAP. V gave up 11 bases and J gave up 8 bases; unmatched junction bases: 12. The CDR3: CACKPGQGWDEQFF. The CDR3 coding sequence is TGTGCTTGTAAACCGGGACAGGGGTGGGATGAGCAGTTCTTC.

V usage is TRBV18 and J usage is TRBJ1-4, with D possibly being TRBD1 (5 bases). In germline, CDR1 is KGHSH, CDR2 LQKENI. The CDR3 covers 14 residues. V was cut by 2 bases and J by 6 bases, with 10 bases left in between. CDR3: CASSPRQGDEKLFF. Here the CDR3 DNA reads TGTGCCAGCTCACCAAGGCAGGGAGATGAAAAACTGTTTTTT. Together with reference TRBV18 and TRBJ1-4, the CDR3 gives the full variable domain: NAGVMQNPRHLVRRRGQEARLRCSPMKGHSHVYWYRQLPEEGLKFMVYLQKENIIDESGMPKERFSAEFPKEGPSILRIQQVVRGDSAAYFCASSPRQGDEKLFFGSGTQLSVL.

V is TRBV10-3 and J is TRBJ2-4, with D possibly called TRBD1 or TRBD2 (5 bases each). V was cut by 5 bases and J by 7 bases, with 15 bases left in between. Germline V gene sequence: CDR1 ENHRY, CDR2 SYGVKD. This CDR3 region has 14 residues. The CDR3 bases are TGTGCCATCAGTCGGGACGGTGATAGGAACATTCAGTACTTC. Translating gives CAISRDGDRNIQYF.